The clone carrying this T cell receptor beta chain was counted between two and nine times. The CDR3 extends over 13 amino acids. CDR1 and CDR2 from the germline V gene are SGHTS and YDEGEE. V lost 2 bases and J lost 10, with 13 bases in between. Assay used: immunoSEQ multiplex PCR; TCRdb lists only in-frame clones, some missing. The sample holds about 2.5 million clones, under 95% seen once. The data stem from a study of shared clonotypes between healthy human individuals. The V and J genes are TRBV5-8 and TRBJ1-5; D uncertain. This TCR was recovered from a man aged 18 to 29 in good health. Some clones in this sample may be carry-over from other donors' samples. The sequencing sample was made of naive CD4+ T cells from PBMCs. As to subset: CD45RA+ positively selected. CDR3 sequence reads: CASSFQFASPQHF. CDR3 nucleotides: TGTGCCAGCAGCTTTCAGTTCGCATCACCCCAGCATTTT.